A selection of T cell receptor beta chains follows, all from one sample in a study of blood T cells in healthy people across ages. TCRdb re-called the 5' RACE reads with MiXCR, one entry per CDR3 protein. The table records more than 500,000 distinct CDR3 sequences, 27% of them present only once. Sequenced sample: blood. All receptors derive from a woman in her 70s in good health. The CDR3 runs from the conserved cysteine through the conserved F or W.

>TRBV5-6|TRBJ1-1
CASSSAKEGHTEAFF
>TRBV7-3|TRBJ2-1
CASSLSASGARNEQFF
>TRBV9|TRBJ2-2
CASSVSVRGNTGELFF
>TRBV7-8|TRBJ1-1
CASSLRTHTEAFF
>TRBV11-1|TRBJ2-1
CASSLSVRQWEFF
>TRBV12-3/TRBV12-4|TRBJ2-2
CASRHREGWTGELFF
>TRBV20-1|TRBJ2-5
CSASSWQMRQETQYF
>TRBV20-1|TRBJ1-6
CSAEFPGTVYNSPLHF
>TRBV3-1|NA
CASSQGSGEQYF
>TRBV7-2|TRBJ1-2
CASSLGGHPGGYTF
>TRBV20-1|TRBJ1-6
CSATLGGTGNSPLHF
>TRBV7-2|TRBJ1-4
CASSLYGQGEKLFF
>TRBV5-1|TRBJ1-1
CASSLDRVETEAFF
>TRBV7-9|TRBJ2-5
CASSLGQSSQETQYF
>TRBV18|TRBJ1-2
CASSPLDQGYGYTF
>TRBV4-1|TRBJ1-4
CASSPSGSTNEKLFF
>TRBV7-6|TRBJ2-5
CASSFEESLPEETQYF
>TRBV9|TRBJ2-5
CASTRTAVQETQYF
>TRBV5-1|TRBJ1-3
CASSLTGDNGNTIYF
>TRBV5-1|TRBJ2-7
CASSGLGDLHEQYF
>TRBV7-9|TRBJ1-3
CASSRGQGITSGNTIYF
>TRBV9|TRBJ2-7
CASSRREGREQYF
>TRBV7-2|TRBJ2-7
CASSFRRGGEQYF
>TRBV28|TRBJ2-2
CASSLAGGPTGELFF
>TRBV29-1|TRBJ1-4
CSASRQHNEKLFF
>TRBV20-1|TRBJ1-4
CSAKSGGRETNEKLFF
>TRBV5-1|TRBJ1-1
CASSLFLAGGSTEAFF
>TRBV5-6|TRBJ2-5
CASSLKQGDGETQYF
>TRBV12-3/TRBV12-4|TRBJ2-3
CASSQHRTDTQYF
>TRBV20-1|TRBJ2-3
CSASQGAGDTQYF
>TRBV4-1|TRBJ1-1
CASSQERDGQRDTEAFF
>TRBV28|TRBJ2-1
CASRITSGRALGQFF
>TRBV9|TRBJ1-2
CASSDPGSPYGYTF
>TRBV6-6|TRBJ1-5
CASNGNEVRSNQPQHF
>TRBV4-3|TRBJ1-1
CASSQSVGGRGDTEAFF
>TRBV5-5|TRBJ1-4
CASSFFHNDKLFF
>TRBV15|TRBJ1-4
CATSRASGVGNEKLFF
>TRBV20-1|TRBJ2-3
CSAKEGSTDTQYF
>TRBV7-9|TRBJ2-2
CASTPGELFF
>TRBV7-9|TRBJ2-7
CASSSGRGISYEQYF
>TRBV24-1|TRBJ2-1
CATSDYSGNEQFF
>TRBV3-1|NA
CASSPFSVNEQYF
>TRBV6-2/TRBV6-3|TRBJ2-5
CASGTPGTSGVQETQYF
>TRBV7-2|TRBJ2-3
CASSLVRGQGDTQYF
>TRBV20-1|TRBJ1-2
CSAPTGQGYGYTF
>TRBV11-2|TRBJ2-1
CASSLQVLSSNEQFF
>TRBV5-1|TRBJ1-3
CASSWGTEPGNTIYF
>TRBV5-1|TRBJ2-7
CASSFSVSGGYEQYF
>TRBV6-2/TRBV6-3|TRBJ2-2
CASSLYPPNTGELFF
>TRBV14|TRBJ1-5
CASSSRQGWDQPQHF
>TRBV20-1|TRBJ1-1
CSARRGVEATEAFF
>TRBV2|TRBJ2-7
CASAPGMGSGGEEQYF
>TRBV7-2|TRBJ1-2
CASSLEGTSGGYGYTF
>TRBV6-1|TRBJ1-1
CASRGDPEDAEAFF